What follows is one TCR beta chain and its context. TCRdb called the 5' RACE reads again in MiXCR, with one record for every CDR3 protein. The sample consists of approximately 250,000 distinct CDR3 sequences, approximately 15% of them appearing once. The record originates from a study of T-cell memory formation after mild COVID-19. Germline V CDR1 and CDR2: SGHDN, FVKESK. CDR3 size: 16 residues. Trimming pared 2 bases from V and 0 bases from J, leaving 8 bases between. The sample consisted of PBMCs or a T cell subset sorted from them (not recorded which). The V and J genes are TRBV14 and TRBJ1-6; D is possibly TRBD1 (6 bases). This receptor was taken from an adult woman who had mild COVID-19 (a few samples of this study predate the infection). Cell type and time point are not known. CDR3 DNA: TGTGCCAGCAGCCAACAACAGGGCTCCTATAATTCACCCCTCCACTTT. Amino acid sequence: CASSQQQGSYNSPLHF.